Listed below are T cell receptor beta chains from one sample, sequenced in a study of T cell repertoires in cytomegalovirus infection. TCRdb reprocessed the reads via MiXCR and lists one record per CDR3 protein. The sample shows about 740,000 distinct CDR3 sequences, 35% to 45% of them seen only once. The specimen was PBMCs. Receptors were obtained from a human donor in good health (CMV status not recorded). Some clones in this sample may be carry-over from other donors' samples. Each CDR3 is given with its conserved first and last residue. The order of the fields is V gene, D gene, clone size, J gene, CDR3 DNA, CDR3 protein. A D gene is named only where the DNA matches it firmly. Part of the rows lack a size; the others show once, few, many or a class for expanded clones.

v_call: TRBV27; d_call: TRBD1; clone_size: -; j_call: TRBJ2-7; cdr3_nt: TGTGCCAGCAGTTCGGACAGGGCATCCGGGGAGCAGTACTTC; cdr3_aa: CASSSDRASGEQYF
v_call: TRBV11-2; d_call: -; clone_size: -; j_call: TRBJ2-6; cdr3_nt: TGTGCCAGCAGCCCCCACGTGGTGGCCTCTGGGGCCAACGTCCTGACTTTC; cdr3_aa: CASSPHVVASGANVLTF
v_call: TRBV14; d_call: -; clone_size: -; j_call: TRBJ2-7; cdr3_nt: TGTGCCAGCAGCCTCTGGGGACCCCTAGACTACGAGCAGTACTTC; cdr3_aa: CASSLWGPLDYEQYF
v_call: TRBV19; d_call: -; clone_size: -; j_call: TRBJ2-2; cdr3_nt: TGTGCCAGTAGTGGGATACGAGTTTTTCGGACCGGGGAGCTGTTTTTT; cdr3_aa: CASSGIRVFRTGELFF
v_call: TRBV7-9; d_call: TRBD2; clone_size: -; j_call: TRBJ2-1; cdr3_nt: TGTGCCAGCAGCATTGAAGCGGGAGGTTCCTTCTTC; cdr3_aa: CASSIEAGGSFF
v_call: TRBV5-5; d_call: -; clone_size: -; j_call: TRBJ2-1; cdr3_nt: TGTGCCAGCAGCTCCCAGCAGTCCGCCCCCTACAATGAGCAGTTCTTC; cdr3_aa: CASSSQQSAPYNEQFF
v_call: TRBV11-2; d_call: -; clone_size: -; j_call: TRBJ1-2; cdr3_nt: TGTGCCAGCTCCGGGTCCGGGACATTTTATGGCTACACCTTC; cdr3_aa: CASSGSGTFYGYTF
v_call: TRBV7-6; d_call: TRBD2; clone_size: -; j_call: TRBJ2-1; cdr3_nt: TGTGCCAGCAGCTCCTTTAAAGGGAGGGCATTCAATGAGCAGTTCTTC; cdr3_aa: CASSSFKGRAFNEQFF
v_call: TRBV6-5; d_call: -; clone_size: -; j_call: TRBJ2-7; cdr3_nt: TGTGCCAGCAGTTACGCCTCTAGACGGAGCCACGAGCAGTACTTC; cdr3_aa: CASSYASRRSHEQYF
v_call: TRBV10-2; d_call: -; clone_size: few; j_call: TRBJ1-1; cdr3_nt: TGCGCCAGCAGTGAGTCGACCGGGACAGAAGCTTTCTTT; cdr3_aa: CASSESTGTEAFF
v_call: TRBV7-3; d_call: TRBD1; clone_size: -; j_call: TRBJ2-3; cdr3_nt: TGTGCCAGCAGCTGGACAGGGGGCGCAGATACGCAGTATTTT; cdr3_aa: CASSWTGGADTQYF
v_call: TRBV2; d_call: TRBD1; clone_size: -; j_call: TRBJ1-2; cdr3_nt: TGTGCCAGCACGACAGGGGGAAATGGCTCCGCCTTC; cdr3_aa: CASTTGGNGSAF
v_call: TRBV20-1; d_call: -; clone_size: -; j_call: TRBJ2-3; cdr3_nt: TGCAGTGCTAGAAACCCCGCGGGAGATACGCAGTATTTT; cdr3_aa: CSARNPAGDTQYF
v_call: TRBV7-9; d_call: TRBD1; clone_size: -; j_call: TRBJ1-5; cdr3_nt: TGTGCCAGCAGCTCGGACAGGGAACCTAATCAGCCCCAGCATTTT; cdr3_aa: CASSSDREPNQPQHF
v_call: TRBV19; d_call: -; clone_size: -; j_call: TRBJ2-4; cdr3_nt: TGTGCCAGTAGTATGGGGTCCAGTACCCTAGCCAAAAACATTCAGTACTTC; cdr3_aa: CASSMGSSTLAKNIQYF
v_call: TRBV24-1; d_call: TRBD2; clone_size: -; j_call: TRBJ2-3; cdr3_nt: TGTGCCACCGTGGGCGGGAGTTCAGATACGCAGTATTTT; cdr3_aa: CATVGGSSDTQYF
v_call: TRBV12-3/TRBV12-4; d_call: -; clone_size: -; j_call: TRBJ2-7; cdr3_nt: TGTGCCAGCAGTTCCTCCCACCCGACGGAGCAGTACTTC; cdr3_aa: CASSSSHPTEQYF
v_call: TRBV2; d_call: TRBD1; clone_size: few; j_call: TRBJ1-2; cdr3_nt: TGTGCCAGCAGTGACTTGGGGACAGTGGATGGCTACACCTTC; cdr3_aa: CASSDLGTVDGYTF
v_call: TRBV12-3/TRBV12-4; d_call: TRBD2; clone_size: -; j_call: TRBJ2-1; cdr3_nt: TGTGCCAGCAGTTTGTTAAGAGGGCGGGGGGTAGACAATGAGCAGTTCTTC; cdr3_aa: CASSLLRGRGVDNEQFF
v_call: TRBV7-2; d_call: -; clone_size: -; j_call: TRBJ1-4; cdr3_nt: TGTGCCAGCAGCTTAGGTTGGGACGCGGGGGGGAGCGAAAAACTGTTTTTT; cdr3_aa: CASSLGWDAGGSEKLFF
v_call: TRBV15; d_call: -; clone_size: -; j_call: TRBJ2-7; cdr3_nt: TGTGCCACCAGCAGAGATTTGTCGATCCGGTACGAGCAGTACTTC; cdr3_aa: CATSRDLSIRYEQYF
v_call: TRBV28; d_call: -; clone_size: -; j_call: TRBJ2-7; cdr3_nt: TGTGCCAGCAGTTTTGCCGGGTCCTACGTGCAGTACTTC; cdr3_aa: CASSFAGSYVQYF
v_call: TRBV28; d_call: -; clone_size: few; j_call: TRBJ2-3; cdr3_nt: TGTGCCAGCAGTTTAGCGTGGGGATCAGATACGCAGTATTTT; cdr3_aa: CASSLAWGSDTQYF
v_call: TRBV28; d_call: -; clone_size: -; j_call: TRBJ1-5; cdr3_nt: TGTGCCAGCAGCACACAGGGCCGGTGGGATCAGCCCCAGCATTTT; cdr3_aa: CASSTQGRWDQPQHF
v_call: TRBV29-1; d_call: -; clone_size: -; j_call: TRBJ2-3; cdr3_nt: TGCAGCGGGGGGGGGCGCACAGATACGCAGTATTTT; cdr3_aa: CSGGGRTDTQYF
v_call: TRBV7-9; d_call: -; clone_size: -; j_call: TRBJ1-1; cdr3_nt: TGTGCCAGCAGCTTAGTTCAGGGGCGGGCTTTCTTT; cdr3_aa: CASSLVQGRAFF
v_call: TRBV7-2; d_call: -; clone_size: medium-sized; j_call: TRBJ1-2; cdr3_nt: TGTGCCAGCGCGAGCACCGCTAACTATGGCTACACCTTC; cdr3_aa: CASASTANYGYTF
v_call: TRBV10-3; d_call: -; clone_size: few; j_call: TRBJ2-3; cdr3_nt: TGTGCCATCACGGCAGGCCCAACAGATACGCAGTATTTT; cdr3_aa: CAITAGPTDTQYF
v_call: TRBV19; d_call: -; clone_size: once; j_call: TRBJ1-1; cdr3_nt: TGTGCCAGTAGTATAGAAGGAAGTCCGAACACTGAAGCTTTCTTT; cdr3_aa: CASSIEGSPNTEAFF
v_call: TRBV30; d_call: -; clone_size: -; j_call: TRBJ1-6; cdr3_nt: TGTGCCTGGAGTGTATACCGGATGGGGGGAACCGTACCCTATAATTCACCCCTCCACTTT; cdr3_aa: CAWSVYRMGGTVPYNSPLHF
v_call: TRBV11-2; d_call: -; clone_size: few; j_call: TRBJ1-1; cdr3_nt: TGTGCCAGCAGCCCACCCGGGGCTTCCTCAATGAACACTGAAGCTTTCTTT; cdr3_aa: CASSPPGASSMNTEAFF
v_call: TRBV7-8; d_call: TRBD1; clone_size: -; j_call: TRBJ1-5; cdr3_nt: TGTGCCAGCAGCCCCCAGGGGGGGGGCTGGAGCAATCAGCCCCAGCATTTT; cdr3_aa: CASSPQGGGWSNQPQHF
v_call: TRBV11-2; d_call: -; clone_size: -; j_call: TRBJ1-4; cdr3_nt: TGTGCCAGCAGCCCGTCTGGGGGGAGTCGCACTAATGAAAAACTGTTTTTT; cdr3_aa: CASSPSGGSRTNEKLFF
v_call: TRBV9; d_call: -; clone_size: few; j_call: TRBJ1-3; cdr3_nt: TGTGCCAGCAGCGAACCCCGGACAGAGAGCTCTGGAAACACCATATATTTT; cdr3_aa: CASSEPRTESSGNTIYF
v_call: TRBV7-2; d_call: -; clone_size: -; j_call: TRBJ2-1; cdr3_nt: TGTGCCAGCAGCTCCCAAGCGGGTAGTAATGAGCAGTTCTTC; cdr3_aa: CASSSQAGSNEQFF
v_call: TRBV27; d_call: -; clone_size: -; j_call: TRBJ2-7; cdr3_nt: TGCGTTGACGCCAGCTCCTACGAGCAGTACTTC; cdr3_aa: CVDASSYEQYF
v_call: TRBV7-2; d_call: -; clone_size: many; j_call: TRBJ1-2; cdr3_nt: TGTGCCAGCAGCTTCACCAGCACCTATGGCTACACCTTC; cdr3_aa: CASSFTSTYGYTF
v_call: TRBV19; d_call: -; clone_size: -; j_call: TRBJ1-1; cdr3_nt: TGTGCCAGTAGTACGACAGGTAGTTCGGCTGAAGCTTTCTTT; cdr3_aa: CASSTTGSSAEAFF
v_call: TRBV4-1; d_call: -; clone_size: -; j_call: TRBJ1-6; cdr3_nt: TGCGCCAGCAGCCAGGCCATGGGGGGTAGCTCCTATAATTCACCCCTCCACTTT; cdr3_aa: CASSQAMGGSSYNSPLHF
v_call: TRBV4-1; d_call: -; clone_size: few; j_call: TRBJ1-6; cdr3_nt: TGCGCCAGCAGCCAAGGGGGTGGGGTTGCCTATAATTCACCCCTCCACTTT; cdr3_aa: CASSQGGGVAYNSPLHF
v_call: TRBV3-1; d_call: TRBD1; clone_size: -; j_call: TRBJ1-4; cdr3_nt: TGTGCCAGCAGCAATCAGGGGGCGCGAAATGAAAAACTGTTTTTT; cdr3_aa: CASSNQGARNEKLFF
v_call: TRBV12-3/TRBV12-4; d_call: -; clone_size: -; j_call: TRBJ2-2; cdr3_nt: TGTGCCAGCAGTTATGGGCCTTCCCCCGGGGAGCTGTTTTTT; cdr3_aa: CASSYGPSPGELFF
v_call: TRBV11-2; d_call: -; clone_size: few; j_call: TRBJ1-2; cdr3_nt: TGTGCCAGCAGCCTGTTTATTGGGGGAGACTATGGCTACACCTTC; cdr3_aa: CASSLFIGGDYGYTF
v_call: TRBV7-9; d_call: -; clone_size: many; j_call: TRBJ2-5; cdr3_nt: TGTGCCAGCAGCTTAGAATTAGCCCAAGAGACCCAGTACTTC; cdr3_aa: CASSLELAQETQYF
v_call: TRBV6-4; d_call: TRBD2; clone_size: -; j_call: TRBJ2-2; cdr3_nt: TGTGCCAGACTCGCTTTGCAGCGGGGGACCGGGGAGCTGTTTTTT; cdr3_aa: CARLALQRGTGELFF
v_call: TRBV7-7; d_call: TRBD2; clone_size: -; j_call: TRBJ2-1; cdr3_nt: TGTGCTAGCAGCTTACTGGCGGGAGAAACGGGTGAGCAGTTCTTC; cdr3_aa: CASSLLAGETGEQFF
v_call: TRBV12-3/TRBV12-4; d_call: -; clone_size: few; j_call: TRBJ2-7; cdr3_nt: TGTGCCAGCAGTTTAATTGGTATCTGGGGAAACGAGCAGTACTTC; cdr3_aa: CASSLIGIWGNEQYF
v_call: TRBV5-4; d_call: -; clone_size: -; j_call: TRBJ1-6; cdr3_nt: TGTGCCAGCAGCTTGGAACCAATGCCCAGTTCACCCCTCCACTTT; cdr3_aa: CASSLEPMPSSPLHF
v_call: TRBV12-3/TRBV12-4; d_call: -; clone_size: few; j_call: TRBJ1-4; cdr3_nt: TGTGCCAGCAGTGGGGGTAAACAACTGTTTTTT; cdr3_aa: CASSGGKQLFF